These T cell receptor beta chains were read from a single sample in a study of technical replicates of blood from several donors. TCRdb's copy holds only in-frame clones and misses some; the assay was immunoSEQ multiplex PCR. Here the sample spans 83,000 or so clones, approximately 94% being singletons. Sequenced: T cells isolated from PBMCs. The receptors derive from a human donor in good health. CDR3s include the opening cysteine and the closing phenylalanine or tryptophan. D genes are given only for firm matches. Expanded clones get a size class; other rows say once, few or many, or leave the size out.

few	NA	TRBV6-5	TRBJ1-2	TGTGCCAGCTACACCAGGGCAAACTATGGCTACACCTTC	CASYTRANYGYTF
NA	NA	TRBV9	TRBJ2-3	TGTGCCAGCAGCGTAGGAACAGGAGACACAGATACGCAGTATTTT	CASSVGTGDTDTQYF
NA	TRBD1	TRBV7-9	TRBJ1-4	TGTGCCAGCAGCTCCAGGGACAGCGGTGAAAAACTGTTTTTT	CASSSRDSGEKLFF
NA	TRBD1	TRBV5-1	TRBJ2-1	TGCGCCAGCAGATTCCCGGGACAGGGGGCTGTTGGGGGTAGGGAGGATTACAATGAGCAGTTCTTC	CASRFPGQGAVGGREDYNEQFF
once	TRBD1	TRBV9	TRBJ1-2	TGTGCCAGCAGCGCCAGGGGGTCTCTGTATGGCTACACCTTC	CASSARGSLYGYTF
NA	NA	TRBV10-1	TRBJ1-6	TGCGCCAGCAGAGCATCTATTAATTCACCCCTCCACTTT	CASRASINSPLHF
NA	TRBD1	TRBV5-1	TRBJ2-7	TGCGCCAGCGCACCGGGACAGTCCTCCTACGAGCAGTACTTC	CASAPGQSSYEQYF
NA	TRBD1	TRBV5-3	TRBJ2-1	TGTGCCAGAAGCTGCGGGTCCGGGACAGGGGCGCCGACTGAGCAGTTCTTC	CARSCGSGTGAPTEQFF
NA	TRBD1	TRBV10-1	TRBJ2-7	TGCGCCAGCAGTGACCCCGGGACAGGGTTGGCCGAGCAGTACTTC	CASSDPGTGLAEQYF
NA	NA	TRBV2	TRBJ1-1	TGTGCCAGCAGTGAGGGTCAGACTTACACTGAAGCTTTCTTT	CASSEGQTYTEAFF
NA	TRBD2	TRBV11-3	TRBJ2-7	TGTGCCAGCAGCCCATACACCGGGACTAGCGGTGGCAGCTCCTACGAGCAGTACTTC	CASSPYTGTSGGSSYEQYF
NA	NA	TRBV11-2	TRBJ2-7	TGTGCCAGCACCCCTGGGGGGACTGCTGGGGGCTACGAGCAGTACTTC	CASTPGGTAGGYEQYF
NA	TRBD1	TRBV7-7	TRBJ2-1	TGTGCTAGCAGCTCACAGGGGGCGTCCTACAATGAGCAGTTCTTC	CASSSQGASYNEQFF
NA	NA	TRBV27	TRBJ1-1	TGTGCCAGCAGTTTTACCCTGCGGGGGCTTAGGAACACTGAAGCTTTCTTT	CASSFTLRGLRNTEAFF
NA	TRBD1	TRBV5-1	TRBJ1-1	TGCGCCAGCAGCTTGGGGAGACAGGGGTTGCGTTTATTTGGCACTGAAGCTTTCTTT	CASSLGRQGLRLFGTEAFF
NA	NA	TRBV10-3	TRBJ2-1	TGTGCCATCAGTGAGACACCGGCCCAGGGAAGCGAGCAGTTCTTC	CAISETPAQGSEQFF
NA	NA	TRBV6-5	TRBJ2-2	TGTGCCATCAGGGGCCTAGGGGAGCTGTTTTTT	CAIRGLGELFF
NA	NA	TRBV5-4	TRBJ1-2	TGTGCCAGCAGCTTGGACAGGACCTATGGCTACACCTTC	CASSLDRTYGYTF
NA	NA	TRBV5-8	TRBJ1-5	TGTGCCAGCAGCCCTGAGGTAGTAATTAGCAATCAGCCCCAGCATTTT	CASSPEVVISNQPQHF
NA	TRBD2	TRBV5-4	TRBJ2-1	TGTGCCAGCAGCCTAGCGGGAGGGCGGTACAATGAGCAGTTCTTC	CASSLAGGRYNEQFF
NA	NA	TRBV5-1	TRBJ2-1	TGCGCCAGCAGCGAGGGAGGCAGCTCCTACAATGAGCAGTTCTTC	CASSEGGSSYNEQFF
NA	TRBD2	TRBV10-1	TRBJ2-1	TGCGCCAGCAGTGTATCACTAGCGGGGCCCCATGGGAAGGGTGAGCAGTTCTTC	CASSVSLAGPHGKGEQFF
NA	NA	TRBV7-9	TRBJ1-1	TGTGCCAGCAGCCAAGGGGTGGGGGCGATGAACACTGAAGCTTTCTTT	CASSQGVGAMNTEAFF
NA	TRBD2	TRBV19	TRBJ2-2	TGTGCCAGTAGTATAGCTCAAACACTAGCGGCGGTTTACGGGGAGCTGTTTTTT	CASSIAQTLAAVYGELFF
once	NA	TRBV7-5	TRBJ2-7	TGTGTCAGAAGCTTAGGGCACCCAGGGGGACAAATCTACGAGCAGTACTTC	CVRSLGHPGGQIYEQYF
NA	NA	TRBV14	TRBJ2-5	TGTGCCAGCAGCCAAGATGTAGTTTCCCCACGGTCCTTCACGTTAAAAGAGACCCAGTACTTC	CASSQDVVSPRSFTLKETQYF
NA	NA	TRBV5-6	TRBJ2-4	TGTGCCAGCAGCTTAGGGGGAACGAACATTCAGTACTTC	CASSLGGTNIQYF
NA	TRBD2	TRBV5-4	TRBJ2-7	TGTGCCAGCAGCTTACTCACAGGCAAGCGGGAACACGAGCAGTACTTC	CASSLLTGKREHEQYF
NA	TRBD2	TRBV7-2	TRBJ2-1	TGTGCCAGCAGCTTCCTAGCGGGAGGTGCTGGCGGGCAGTTCTTC	CASSFLAGGAGGQFF
NA	TRBD1	TRBV6-1	TRBJ2-1	TGTGCCAGCCCACGGGACAGCGGCTACAATGAGCAGTTCTTC	CASPRDSGYNEQFF
once	NA	TRBV5-1	TRBJ1-3	TGCGCCAGCACCATGGGGGCAGGCGGAGACACCATATATTTT	CASTMGAGGDTIYF
once	NA	TRBV9	TRBJ1-1	TGTGCCAGCAGCGTATGGGGGGTGAGCACTGAAGCTTTCTTT	CASSVWGVSTEAFF
NA	NA	TRBV19	TRBJ1-1	TGTGCCAGTAGTAACAACGGGGGAGATGAAGCTTTCTTT	CASSNNGGDEAFF
NA	NA	TRBV30	TRBJ1-5	TGTGCCTGGAGTGTCCCAGGGAATCCCCAGCATTTT	CAWSVPGNPQHF
NA	NA	TRBV28	TRBJ2-1	TGTGCCAGCAGCCGGGGTCCCGGCTCCTACAATGAGCAGTTCTTC	CASSRGPGSYNEQFF
NA	NA	TRBV6-1	TRBJ2-7	TGTGCCAGCAAGGGGAGGGGGAAGGGCGAGCAGTACTTC	CASKGRGKGEQYF
NA	NA	TRBV7-2	TRBJ1-3	TGTGCCAGCAGCTTATACAGGAAATTCGCTGGAAACACCATATATTTT	CASSLYRKFAGNTIYF
NA	NA	TRBV4-2	TRBJ1-1	TGTGCCAGCAGCCAAGAGGCAGAAGCTTTCTTT	CASSQEAEAFF
once	TRBD1	TRBV6-1	TRBJ2-1	TGTGCCAGCAGGGGCCCGGGACAGGGAGGGAATGAGCAGTTCTTC	CASRGPGQGGNEQFF
NA	TRBD1	TRBV30	TRBJ1-6	TGTGCCTGGGGAAGGGACAGGGTGAGCTCCTATAATTCACCCCTCCACTTT	CAWGRDRVSSYNSPLHF
NA	NA	TRBV5-1	TRBJ1-1	TGCGCCAGCAGCTTGGAACAGGGTTACACTGAAGCTTTCTTT	CASSLEQGYTEAFF
NA	NA	TRBV28	TRBJ1-5	TGTGCCAGCAGTTTATTCACGGGGATGGGAGATGCTCAGCCCCAGCATTTT	CASSLFTGMGDAQPQHF
NA	TRBD2	TRBV9	TRBJ2-5	TGTGCCAGCAGCGTAGTGGCTAGCGGGGGGCTTCGCCAAGAGACCCAGTACTTC	CASSVVASGGLRQETQYF
NA	TRBD2	TRBV28	TRBJ2-5	TGTGCCAGCAGTTTCCCTAGCGGGGGGGCGTACCAAGAGACCCAGTACTTC	CASSFPSGGAYQETQYF
few	TRBD2	TRBV4-1	TRBJ2-7	TGCGCCAGCAGGGTACTAGCGGGAGTGGACGAGCAGTACTTC	CASRVLAGVDEQYF
NA	NA	TRBV27	TRBJ2-7	TGTGCCAGCAGTTTAGGAGGTTACGAGCAGTACTTC	CASSLGGYEQYF
NA	TRBD1	TRBV29-1	TRBJ1-2	TGCAGCGTTGCTGACAGGGGGCAACATGGCTACACCTTC	CSVADRGQHGYTF
NA	TRBD1	TRBV25-1	TRBJ1-5	TGTGCCAGCGCCAGGGGGTTCAATCAGCCCCAGCATTTT	CASARGFNQPQHF
NA	TRBD2	TRBV7-9	TRBJ2-1	TGTGCCAGCAGCCAAATCTTTCTAGCGGGGGAGTTCTTC	CASSQIFLAGEFF
NA	TRBD2	TRBV5-4	TRBJ2-7	TGTGCCAGCAGTTCGGGACTAGCGGGACACTACGAGCAGTACTTC	CASSSGLAGHYEQYF